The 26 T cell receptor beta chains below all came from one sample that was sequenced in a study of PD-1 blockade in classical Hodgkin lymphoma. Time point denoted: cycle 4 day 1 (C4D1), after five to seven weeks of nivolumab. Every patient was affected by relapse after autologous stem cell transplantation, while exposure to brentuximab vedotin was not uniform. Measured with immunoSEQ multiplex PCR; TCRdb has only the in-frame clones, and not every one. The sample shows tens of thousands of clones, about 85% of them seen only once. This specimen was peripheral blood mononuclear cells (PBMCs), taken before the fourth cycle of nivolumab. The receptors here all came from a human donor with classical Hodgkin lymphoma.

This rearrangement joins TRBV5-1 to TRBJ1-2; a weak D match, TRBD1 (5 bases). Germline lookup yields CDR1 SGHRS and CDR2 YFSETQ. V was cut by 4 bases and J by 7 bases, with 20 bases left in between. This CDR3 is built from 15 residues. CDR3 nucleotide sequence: TGCGCCAGCAGCGAACGGTCCAATACTCAGGGTGGCTACACCTTC. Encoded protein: CASSERSNTQGGYTF.

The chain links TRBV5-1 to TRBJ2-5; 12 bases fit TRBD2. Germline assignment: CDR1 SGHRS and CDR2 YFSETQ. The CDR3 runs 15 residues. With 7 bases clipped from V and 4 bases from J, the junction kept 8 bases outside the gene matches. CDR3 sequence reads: CASSTLAGGGETQYF. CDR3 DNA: TGCGCCAGCTCTACCCTAGCGGGGGGGGGAGAGACCCAGTACTTC.

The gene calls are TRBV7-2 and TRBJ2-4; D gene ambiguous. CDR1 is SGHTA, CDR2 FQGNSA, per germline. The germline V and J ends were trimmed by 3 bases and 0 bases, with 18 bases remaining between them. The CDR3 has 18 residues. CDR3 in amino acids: CASSLQSDRVLAKNIQYF. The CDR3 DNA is TGTGCCAGCAGCTTGCAAAGTGACCGGGTACTAGCCAAAAACATTCAGTACTTC.

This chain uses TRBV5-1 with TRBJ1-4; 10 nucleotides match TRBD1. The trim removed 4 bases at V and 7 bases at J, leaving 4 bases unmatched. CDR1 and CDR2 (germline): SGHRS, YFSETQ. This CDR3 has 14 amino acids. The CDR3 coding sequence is TGCGCCAGCAGCGGGGGACAGGGGCTTGAAAAACTGTTTTTT. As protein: CASSGGQGLEKLFF.

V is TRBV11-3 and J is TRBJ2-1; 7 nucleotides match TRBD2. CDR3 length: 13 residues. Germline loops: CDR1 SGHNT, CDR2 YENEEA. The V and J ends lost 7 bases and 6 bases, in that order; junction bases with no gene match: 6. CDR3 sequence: CASTPGGSNEQFF. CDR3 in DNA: TGTGCCAGCACGCCCGGGGGGTCCAATGAGCAGTTCTTC.

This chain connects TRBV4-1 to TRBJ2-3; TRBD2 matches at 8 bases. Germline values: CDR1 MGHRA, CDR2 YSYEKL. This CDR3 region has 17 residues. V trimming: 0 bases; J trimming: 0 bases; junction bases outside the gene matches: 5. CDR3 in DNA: TGCGCCAGCAGCCAAGATCGGGCGGGGGGAAGCACAGATACGCAGTATTTT. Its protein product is CASSQDRAGGSTDTQYF.

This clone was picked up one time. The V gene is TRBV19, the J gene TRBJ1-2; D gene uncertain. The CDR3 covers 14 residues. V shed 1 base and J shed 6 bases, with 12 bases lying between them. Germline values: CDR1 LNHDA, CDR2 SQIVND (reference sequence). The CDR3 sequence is CASSIVSAMHGYTF. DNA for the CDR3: TGTGCCAGTAGTATAGTATCCGCGATGCATGGCTACACCTTC.

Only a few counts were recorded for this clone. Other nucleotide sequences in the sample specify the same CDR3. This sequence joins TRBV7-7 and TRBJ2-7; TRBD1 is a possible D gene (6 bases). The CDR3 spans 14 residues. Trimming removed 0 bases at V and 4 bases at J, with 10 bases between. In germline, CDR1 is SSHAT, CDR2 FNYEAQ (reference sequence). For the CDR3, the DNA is TGTGCCAGCAGCTTAGCGCAGGGGCTATACGAGCAGTACTTC. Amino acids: CASSLAQGLYEQYF.

CDR3 protein: CASSPPTGSYEQYF. The CDR3 coding sequence is TGTGCCAGCAGTCCCCCGACAGGGTCCTACGAGCAGTACTTC. The chain couples TRBV6-5 to TRBJ2-7; 7 bases agree with TRBD1. Germline lookup yields CDR1 MNHEY and CDR2 SVGAGI. The CDR3 is 14 amino acids. The J segment lost 1 base and the V segment lost 5 bases, leaving 5 bases of the junction unmatched.

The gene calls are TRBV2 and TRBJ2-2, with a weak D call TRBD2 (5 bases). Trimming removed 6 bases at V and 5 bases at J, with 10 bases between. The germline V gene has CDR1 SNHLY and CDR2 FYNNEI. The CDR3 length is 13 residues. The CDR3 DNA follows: TGTGCCAGCAGAGGAAGAGGGACCGGGGAGCTGTTTTTT. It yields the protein CASRGRGTGELFF.

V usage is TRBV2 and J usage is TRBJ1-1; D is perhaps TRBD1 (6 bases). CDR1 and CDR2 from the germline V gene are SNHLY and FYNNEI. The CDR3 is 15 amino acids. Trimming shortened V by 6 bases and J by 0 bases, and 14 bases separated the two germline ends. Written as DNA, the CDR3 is TGTGCCAGCAGGCGGGACATTCTCATGAACACTGAAGCTTTCTTT. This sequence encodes CASRRDILMNTEAFF.

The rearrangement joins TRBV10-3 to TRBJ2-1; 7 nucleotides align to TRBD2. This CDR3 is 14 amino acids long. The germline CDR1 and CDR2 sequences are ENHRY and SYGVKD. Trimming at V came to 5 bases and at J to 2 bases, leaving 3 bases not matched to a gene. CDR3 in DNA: TGTGCCATCAGTAGTGGGGGGGCCTACAATGAGCAGTTCTTC. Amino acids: CAISSGGAYNEQFF.

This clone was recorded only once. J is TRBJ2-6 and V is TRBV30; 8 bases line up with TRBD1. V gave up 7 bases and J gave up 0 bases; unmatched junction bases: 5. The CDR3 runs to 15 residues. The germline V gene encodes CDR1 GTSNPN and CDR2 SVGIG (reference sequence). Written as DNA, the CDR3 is TGTGCCTCTGGACAGGGCCACTCTGGGGCCAACGTCCTGACTTTC. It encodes CASGQGHSGANVLTF.

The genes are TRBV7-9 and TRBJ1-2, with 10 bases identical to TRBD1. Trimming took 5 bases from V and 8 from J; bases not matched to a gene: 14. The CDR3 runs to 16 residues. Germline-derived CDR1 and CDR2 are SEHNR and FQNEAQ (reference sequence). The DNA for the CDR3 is TGTGCCAGCAGCGCCACCGCCGGGGACAGGGGCGGAGGCTACACCTTC. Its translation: CASSATAGDRGGGYTF.

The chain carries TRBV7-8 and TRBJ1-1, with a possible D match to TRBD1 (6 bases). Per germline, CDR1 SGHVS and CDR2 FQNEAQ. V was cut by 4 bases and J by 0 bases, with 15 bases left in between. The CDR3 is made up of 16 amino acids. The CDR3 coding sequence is TGTGCCAGCAGCTCCCCCTCAGGGGCCATGAACACTGAAGCTTTCTTT. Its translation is CASSSPSGAMNTEAFF.

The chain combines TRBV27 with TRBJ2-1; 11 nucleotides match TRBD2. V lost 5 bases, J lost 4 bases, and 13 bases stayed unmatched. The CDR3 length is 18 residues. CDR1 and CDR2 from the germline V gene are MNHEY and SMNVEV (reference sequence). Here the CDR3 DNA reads TGTGCCAGCAGTACCTTTTGGGTAGCGGGGGGGCTATACAATGAGCAGTTCTTC. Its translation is CASSTFWVAGGLYNEQFF.

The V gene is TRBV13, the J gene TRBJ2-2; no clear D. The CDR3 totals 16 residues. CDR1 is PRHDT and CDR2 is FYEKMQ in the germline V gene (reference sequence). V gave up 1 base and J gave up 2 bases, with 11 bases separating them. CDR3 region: CASSLEVGRNTGELFF. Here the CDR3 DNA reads TGTGCCAGCAGCTTAGAGGTCGGCAGAAACACCGGGGAGCTGTTTTTT.

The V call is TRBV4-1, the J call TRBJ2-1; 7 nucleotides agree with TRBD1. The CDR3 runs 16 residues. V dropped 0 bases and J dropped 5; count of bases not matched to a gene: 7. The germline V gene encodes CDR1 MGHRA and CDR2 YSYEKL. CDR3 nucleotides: TGCGCCAGCAGCCAAGAGACAGGGAAGGATCACAATGAGCAGTTCTTC. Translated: CASSQETGKDHNEQFF.

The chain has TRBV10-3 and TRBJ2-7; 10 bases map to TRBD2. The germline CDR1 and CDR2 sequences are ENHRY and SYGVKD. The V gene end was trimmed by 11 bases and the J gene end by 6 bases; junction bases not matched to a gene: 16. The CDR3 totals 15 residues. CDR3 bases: TGTGCCTCAGAAAGGGGTAGCGGGGGGTCGGGCGAGCAGTACTTC. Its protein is CASERGSGGSGEQYF.

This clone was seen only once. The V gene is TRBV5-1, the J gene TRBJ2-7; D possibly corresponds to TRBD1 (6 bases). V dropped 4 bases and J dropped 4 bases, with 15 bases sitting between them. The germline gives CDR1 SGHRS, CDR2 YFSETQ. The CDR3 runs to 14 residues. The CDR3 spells CASSQLQGPYEQYF. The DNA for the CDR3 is TGCGCCAGCAGCCAGCTACAGGGACCTTACGAGCAGTACTTC.

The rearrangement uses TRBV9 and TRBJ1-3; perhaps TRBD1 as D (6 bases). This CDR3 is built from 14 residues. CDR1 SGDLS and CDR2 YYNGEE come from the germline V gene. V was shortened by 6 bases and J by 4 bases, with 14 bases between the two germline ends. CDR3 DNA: TGTGCCAGCACACAGGGACCACTGGGAAACACCATATATTTT. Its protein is CASTQGPLGNTIYF.

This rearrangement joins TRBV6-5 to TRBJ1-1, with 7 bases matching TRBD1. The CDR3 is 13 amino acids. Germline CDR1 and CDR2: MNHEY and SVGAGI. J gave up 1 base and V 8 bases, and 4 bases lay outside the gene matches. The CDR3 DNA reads TGTGCCAGCCAGGGACAGCGGAACACTGAAGCTTTCTTT. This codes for CASQGQRNTEAFF.

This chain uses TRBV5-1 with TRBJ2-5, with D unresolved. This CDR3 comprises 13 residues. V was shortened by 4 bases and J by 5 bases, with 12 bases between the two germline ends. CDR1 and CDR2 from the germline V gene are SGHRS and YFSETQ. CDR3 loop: CASSGSGGETQYF. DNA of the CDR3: TGCGCCAGCAGCGGCAGTGGTGGCGAGACCCAGTACTTC.

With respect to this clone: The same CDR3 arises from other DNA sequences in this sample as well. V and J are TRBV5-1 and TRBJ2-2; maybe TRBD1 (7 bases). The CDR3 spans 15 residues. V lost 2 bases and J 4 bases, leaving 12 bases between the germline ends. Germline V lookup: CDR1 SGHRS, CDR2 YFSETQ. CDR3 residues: CASSFQGGSTGELFF. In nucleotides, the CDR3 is TGCGCCAGCAGCTTCCAGGGGGGTAGCACCGGGGAGCTGTTTTTT.

CDR3 bases: TGCGCCAGCAGCACTACCGGGACTGCTAATGAAAAACTGTTTTTT. It encodes CASSTTGTANEKLFF. The V call is TRBV5-1, the J call TRBJ1-4; TRBD1 is a possible D gene (5 bases). Germline CDR1 SGHRS, CDR2 YFSETQ. The ends were cut back, 4 bases at V and 3 bases at J, with 13 bases in the middle. The CDR3 totals 15 residues.

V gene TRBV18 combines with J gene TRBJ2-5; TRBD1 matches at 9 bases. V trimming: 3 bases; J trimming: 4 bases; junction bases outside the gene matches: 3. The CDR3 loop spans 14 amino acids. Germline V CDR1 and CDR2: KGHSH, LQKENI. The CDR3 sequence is CASSPSTGGETQYF. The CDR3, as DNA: TGTGCCAGCTCACCTTCGACAGGGGGAGAGACCCAGTACTTC.